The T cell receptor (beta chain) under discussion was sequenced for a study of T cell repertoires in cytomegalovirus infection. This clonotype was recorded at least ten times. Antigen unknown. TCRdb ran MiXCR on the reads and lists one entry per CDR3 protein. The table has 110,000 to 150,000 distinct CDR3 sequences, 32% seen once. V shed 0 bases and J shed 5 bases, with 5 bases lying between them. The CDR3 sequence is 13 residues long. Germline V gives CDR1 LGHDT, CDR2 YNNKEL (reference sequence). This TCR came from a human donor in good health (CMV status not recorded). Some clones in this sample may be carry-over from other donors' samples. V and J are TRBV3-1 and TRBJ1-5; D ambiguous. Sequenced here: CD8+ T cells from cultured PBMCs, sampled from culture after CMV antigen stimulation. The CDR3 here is CASSQDLYQPQHF. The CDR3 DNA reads TGTGCCAGCAGCCAAGATTTGTATCAGCCCCAGCATTTT.